The 28 T cell receptor beta chains listed next were all sequenced from one sample in a study of OX40 agonist ivuxolimab in advanced cancers. The method was immunoSEQ multiplex PCR; TCRdb's version includes in-frame clones alone and lacks a portion of them. The sample records just under 65,000 clones, 84% being singletons. The sequencing used CD4+ or CD8+ T cells sorted from blood, collected in a trial of the OX40 agonist ivuxolimab. These TCRs come from an adult with an advanced solid tumor such as melanoma, head and neck, liver or kidney cancer.

This chain links TRBV19 with TRBJ1-5; the D gene is possibly TRBD1 (5 bases). This CDR3 contains 14 residues. Germline CDR1 is LNHDA and CDR2 is SQIVND (reference sequence). With 7 bases removed from V and 4 bases from J, the gap between germline ends came to 14 bases. CDR3 residues: CASTMGQKNQPQHF. CDR3 bases: TGTGCCAGTACCATGGGGCAGAAAAATCAGCCCCAGCATTTT.

The chain couples TRBV30 to TRBJ2-3; 8 bases are shared with TRBD2. Per the germline V gene, CDR1 is GTSNPN and CDR2 is SVGIG (reference sequence). The CDR3 length is 13 residues. With 4 bases clipped from V and 4 bases from J, the junction kept 4 bases outside the gene matches. In DNA form, the CDR3 reads TGTGCCTGGATAGAGCGGGGGCCAGATACGCAGTATTTT. This translates into CAWIERGPDTQYF. Together with reference TRBV30 and TRBJ2-3, the CDR3 gives the full variable domain: SQTIHQWPATLVQPVGSPLSLECTVEGTSNPNLYWYRQAAGRGLQLLFYSVGIGQISSEVPQNLSASRPQDRQFILSSKKLLLSDSGFYLCAWIERGPDTQYFGPGTRLTVL.

This clone was seen ten or more times. J is TRBJ1-5 and V is TRBV7-9; TRBD1 is a possible D gene (5 bases). Germline CDR1 and CDR2: SEHNR and FQNEAQ (reference sequence). The CDR3 runs 13 residues. The V gene lost 6 bases and the J gene lost 7 bases, with 13 bases spanning the gap. The CDR3 region has the DNA TGTGCCAGCAGTCGGGGGGAAAGCCAGCCCCAGCATTTT. Residues: CASSRGESQPQHF. Combining the CDR3 with reference TRBV7-9 and TRBJ1-5 gives the whole variable domain DTGVSQNPRHKITKRGQNVTFRCDPISEHNRLYWYRQTLGQGPEFLTYFQNEAQLEKSRLLSDRFSAERPKGSFSTLEIQRTEQGDSAMYLCASSRGESQPQHFGDGTRLSIL.

The V call is TRBV19, the J call TRBJ2-1, with 7 bases aligning to TRBD2. The CDR3 sequence is 13 residues long. CDR1 is LNHDA, CDR2 SQIVND, per germline (reference sequence). Germline trimming cut 10 bases from V and 4 bases from J; bases unmatched to any gene: 7. CDR3 bases: TGTGCCACCTCGGCGGGAGTTTACAATGAGCAGTTCTTC. Its translation: CATSAGVYNEQFF. The variable domain in full, completed from reference TRBV19 and TRBJ2-1, reads DGGITQSPKYLFRKEGQNVTLSCEQNLNHDAMYWYRQDPGQGLRLIYYSQIVNDFQKGDIAEGYSVSREKKESFPLTVTSAQKNPTAFYLCATSAGVYNEQFFGPGTRLTVL.

This clone appeared once. The V call is TRBV7-3, the J call TRBJ1-1; D remains ambiguous. V lost 5 bases and J 5 bases, leaving 12 bases between the germline ends. The CDR3 is 13 amino acids. Germline V CDR1 and CDR2: SGHTA, FQGTGA. CDR3 amino acids: CASSQDVETEAFF. For the CDR3, the DNA is TGTGCCAGCAGCCAGGACGTAGAGACTGAAGCTTTCTTT.

The V call is TRBV27, the J call TRBJ1-2; D is unresolved. The length of the CDR3 is 16 residues. Germline V gene data show CDR1 as MNHEY and CDR2 as SMNVEV (reference sequence). Trimming took 2 bases from V and 1 from J, leaving 14 bases between them. This CDR3 is CASSLLSPPDNYGYTF. CDR3 in DNA: TGTGCCAGCAGTTTACTCTCGCCTCCGGATAACTATGGCTACACCTTC.

The chain joins TRBV5-1 to TRBJ1-2; D gene unclear. CDR1 and CDR2 (germline): SGHRS, YFSETQ. The CDR3 covers 13 residues. V was shortened by 2 bases and J by 2 bases, with 7 bases between the two germline ends. CDR3 amino acids: CASSLWVNYGYTF. DNA for the CDR3: TGCGCCAGCAGCTTATGGGTGAACTATGGCTACACCTTC.

Only a few counts were recorded for this clone. The chain is built from TRBV27 and TRBJ2-1; 9 bases are shared with TRBD1. After removal of 6 bases from V and 3 bases from J, the junction contained 6 bases not matched to a gene. Germline lookup yields CDR1 MNHEY and CDR2 SMNVEV (reference sequence). The length of the CDR3 is 15 residues. The CDR3 sequence is CASRKPGQGYNEQFF. In DNA, the CDR3 is TGTGCCAGCAGGAAACCGGGACAGGGCTACAATGAGCAGTTCTTC.

This clone was counted a few times. The chain combines TRBV10-3 with TRBJ1-3; TRBD1 matches 7 bases. This CDR3 is 15 amino acids long. Germline loops: CDR1 ENHRY, CDR2 SYGVKD. Trimming cost V 4 bases and J 0 bases; bases outside gene matches: 3. The CDR3 nucleotides read TGTGCCATCAGTGGGGGACAGTTCTCTGGAAACACCATATATTTT. Protein product: CAISGGQFSGNTIYF.

This chain connects TRBV2 to TRBJ1-3, with 8 bases lining up with TRBD1. From germline, CDR1 is SNHLY and CDR2 FYNNEI. The CDR3 extends over 16 amino acids. With V trimmed by 1 base and J by 0 bases, 2 bases remained unmatched. The CDR3 sequence is CASSEGQGNSGNTIYF. Here the CDR3 DNA reads TGTGCCAGCAGTGAAGGACAGGGGAACTCTGGAAACACCATATATTTT.

The chain carries TRBV27 and TRBJ1-2; weak D call: TRBD1 (5 bases). Trimming took off 5 bases at V and 8 bases at J, with 12 bases between the two ends. This CDR3 spans 12 amino acids. Germline values: CDR1 MNHEY, CDR2 SMNVEV (reference sequence). DNA of the CDR3: TGTGCCAGCAGTAGCCAGGGCAGGGGCTACACCTTC. Its translation: CASSSQGRGYTF.

The J gene is TRBJ2-6, the V gene TRBV10-3; 7 bases fit TRBD1. CDR1 is ENHRY and CDR2 is SYGVKD in the germline V gene. The CDR3 contains 15 residues. V shed 6 bases and J 0 bases; nucleotides not matched to a gene: 2. This CDR3 is CAISGTVSGANVLTF. The CDR3 DNA reads TGTGCCATCAGCGGGACAGTCTCTGGGGCCAACGTCCTGACTTTC.

The chain combines TRBV5-1 with TRBJ2-5, with D possibly TRBD2 on 5 matching bases. This CDR3 region has 14 residues. V was pared by 0 bases and J by 2 bases, with 8 bases between. The germline V gene has CDR1 SGHRS and CDR2 YFSETQ. CDR3 sequence reads: CASSLGRGQETQYF. The CDR3 region has the DNA TGCGCCAGCAGCTTGGGACGGGGACAAGAGACCCAGTACTTC.

As for this clone: Germline and junction disagree at one end, which may indicate a read error. The rearrangement joins TRBV28 to TRBJ2-7; D not certain. Germline V gives CDR1 MDHEN, CDR2 SYDVKM. The CDR3 covers 12 residues. CDR3 bases: TGTGCCAGCACCACATTCTCCCACGAGCAGTACTTC. Translated: CASTTFSHEQYF.

The J gene is TRBJ1-6, the V gene TRBV7-8; TRBD1 might be the D (6 bases). Trimming pared 6 bases from V and 6 bases from J, leaving 15 bases between. Germline V gene sequence: CDR1 SGHVS, CDR2 FQNEAQ. This CDR3 contains 15 residues. The CDR3 nucleotides read TGTGCCAGCAGGGGGAGGGAACAGGGTAATTCACCCCTCCACTTT. As protein: CASRGREQGNSPLHF.

The chain combines TRBV19 with TRBJ1-5; 9 bases agree with TRBD1. Germline CDR1 reads LNHDA; CDR2 reads SQIVND (reference sequence). Losses at the gene ends were 5 bases for V and 4 bases for J; bases not matched to a gene: 3. This CDR3 is 14 amino acids long. The CDR3 bases are TGTGCCAGTAGTGAGACAGGGGGGAATCAGCCCCAGCATTTT. Amino acid sequence: CASSETGGNQPQHF.

The chain is built from TRBV5-6 and TRBJ1-2, with D tentatively TRBD1 (5 bases). The CDR3 sequence is 16 residues long. The V end was cut by 0 bases, the J end by 1 base, with 13 bases between. The germline V gene encodes CDR1 SGHDT and CDR2 YYEEEE. As DNA, the CDR3 is TGTGCCAGCAGCTTGGGACAGACGAAGGTTAACTATGGCTACACCTTC. The encoded protein is CASSLGQTKVNYGYTF.

The CDR3 DNA sequence: TGTGCCAGCAGTTTTCGGGGGGGAGGGACAGATACGCAGTATTTT. This gives the protein CASSFRGGGTDTQYF. The chain has TRBV27 and TRBJ2-3; 8 bases are a match to TRBD2. CDR1 is MNHEY and CDR2 is SMNVEV in the germline V gene (reference sequence). Germline trimming cut 3 bases from V and 3 bases from J; bases unmatched to any gene: 5. The CDR3 has 15 amino acids.

The chain links TRBV6-5 to TRBJ2-2; D gene uncertain. The CDR3 consists of 13 residues. Trimming took 10 bases from V and 3 from J, leaving 12 bases between them. Germline CDR1 is MNHEY and CDR2 is SVGAGI. This CDR3 reads CATRLSHTGELFF. The DNA of the CDR3 is TGTGCCACCCGGTTGAGTCACACCGGGGAGCTGTTTTTT.

As to this clone: Additional DNA sequences in this sample encode the identical CDR3. The V gene is TRBV5-6, the J gene TRBJ1-4; D is perhaps TRBD1 (5 bases). The CDR3 extends over 16 amino acids. V was pared by 2 bases and J by 0 bases, with 11 bases between. Germline V gene sequence: CDR1 SGHDT, CDR2 YYEEEE. The CDR3 is CASSLSGTATNEKLFF. CDR3 sequence (DNA): TGTGCCAGCAGCTTATCAGGGACGGCAACTAATGAAAAACTGTTTTTT.

The V and J genes are TRBV27 and TRBJ2-2; 14 bases agree with TRBD2. With V trimmed by 6 bases and J by 7 bases, 13 bases remained unmatched. CDR3 length: 18 amino acids. Per germline, CDR1 MNHEY and CDR2 SMNVEV (reference sequence). This CDR3 reads CASRRLAGGPSVHGELFF. The CDR3 bases are TGTGCCAGCAGGCGACTAGCGGGGGGGCCCAGCGTTCACGGGGAGCTGTTTTTT.

The rearrangement uses TRBV18 and TRBJ1-2, with 7 nucleotides matching TRBD1. The V gene's germline CDR1 is KGHSH and CDR2 LQKENI. V trimming: 2 bases; J trimming: 5 bases; junction bases outside the gene matches: 11. This CDR3 is 16 amino acids long. The CDR3 region is CASSPNRQGWDYGYTF. The CDR3, as DNA: TGTGCCAGCTCACCAAATCGACAGGGATGGGATTATGGCTACACCTTC.

CDR3 DNA sequence: TGCAGCGTTGAAGTAAGCGGGTACGAGCAGTACTTC. This sequence encodes CSVEVSGYEQYF. The chain joins TRBV29-1 to TRBJ2-7; possibly TRBD2 for D (6 bases). The CDR3 is 12 residues long. Germline CDR1 and CDR2: SQVTM and ANQGSEA. Trimming removed 1 base at V and 4 bases at J, with 8 bases between.

This clone was observed once. This sequence joins TRBV28 and TRBJ1-1; D unclear. CDR1 is MDHEN, CDR2 SYDVKM, per germline. The CDR3 has 14 residues. V was pared by 4 bases and J by 2 bases, with 11 bases between. The chain's CDR3 is CASSSAWGNTEAFF. The CDR3 DNA reads TGTGCCAGCAGTTCCGCCTGGGGAAACACTGAAGCTTTCTTT.

This chain uses TRBV7-3 with TRBJ1-2, with D uncertain. From germline, CDR1 is SGHTA and CDR2 FQGTGA. The CDR3 is 13 residues long. V lost 5 bases, J lost 1 base, and 8 bases lay in between. CDR3 DNA: TGTGCCAGCAGCCCCGCCCATAACTATGGCTACACCTTC. This gives the protein CASSPAHNYGYTF.

This clone was recorded only once. CDR3 coding DNA: TGTGCCTGGGCCGGGACACTGAACACTGAAGCTTTCTTT. Amino acids: CAWAGTLNTEAFF. V usage is TRBV30 and J usage is TRBJ1-1, with D possibly TRBD1 on 6 matching bases. This CDR3 region has 13 residues. Trimming removed 5 bases at V and 0 bases at J, with 10 bases between. Germline CDR1 is GTSNPN and CDR2 is SVGIG (reference sequence).

The chain carries TRBV5-1 and TRBJ2-2; the match to TRBD2 covers 8 bases. Per germline, CDR1 SGHRS and CDR2 YFSETQ. The CDR3 extends over 16 amino acids. Trimming cost V 7 bases and J 2 bases; bases outside gene matches: 10. CDR3 in DNA: TGCGCCAGCTCCTTTACTAGCGGAGCAAACACCGGGGAGCTGTTTTTT. Residues: CASSFTSGANTGELFF.

The chain recombines TRBV6-5 with TRBJ2-3; 8 positions agree with TRBD2. V shed 5 bases, J shed 0 bases, and the junction held 4 bases outside the gene matches. The length of the CDR3 is 15 residues. The germline gives CDR1 MNHEY, CDR2 SVGAGI. The CDR3 DNA reads as TGTGCCAGCAGTCAACTAGCGGCCAGCACAGATACGCAGTATTTT. The encoded protein is CASSQLAASTDTQYF.